Included here is one TCR beta chain sequence, with context. Primers used in a second PCR of about 7 to 12 cycles were a sample-barcoded 5' primer and a J-beta primer mix. Each CDR3 protein is one row after TCRdb ran MiXCR on the 5' RACE reads. The sample includes 1.8 million or so distinct CDR3 sequences, around 40% of them seen just once. Germline V CDR1 and CDR2: LGHNA, YNFKEQ. The length of the CDR3 is 15 residues. The data stem from a study of blood T cells in healthy people across ages. The TCR sequence derives from a human donor in good health. The V and J genes are TRBV4-2 and TRBJ2-1; D perhaps matches TRBD2 (6 bases). Gene TRBJ2-7 matches the end of the DNA better, so the J call may be wrong. The sample was blood. The chain's CDR3 is CASSHGDRGWDEQYF. In DNA form, the CDR3 reads TGTGCCAGCAGCCACGGCGATCGGGGGTGGGACGAGCAGTACTTC.